This T cell receptor (beta chain) was identified during a study of early T cells in non-severe SARS-CoV-2 infection. At the level of the study: The input, bulk RNA from unsorted whole blood, was sequenced, and chains were unpaired.

In this sample, this clonotype turned up a few times. The target antigen is unknown. Individual cDNA molecules received unique molecular identifiers. From the 5' RACE reads, TCRdb called clonotypes with MiXCR, one entry per CDR3 protein. The data contain over 20,000 distinct CDR3 sequences, about 5.5% of them singletons. Study-wide points: VDJdb-based matching was biased toward anti-spike CD8 responses and missed private and CD4 specificities.

The length of the CDR3 is 14 residues. With 1 base clipped from V and 5 bases from J, the junction kept 2 bases outside the gene matches. Germline values: CDR1 SGHTA, CDR2 FQGNSA. The chain uses TRBV7-2 and TRBJ1-3, with 7 bases aligning to TRBD1. This TCR came from an adult who was a healthcare worker with PCR-confirmed SARS-CoV-2 infection or an uninfected control (not recorded which). The sequenced sample consisted of whole blood. The CDR3 reads CASSLGQGRNTIYF. CDR3 nucleotide sequence: TGTGCCAGCAGCTTAGGACAGGGCCGAAACACCATATATTTT. Variable domain in full (rest from reference TRBV7-2 and TRBJ1-3): GAGVSQSPSNKVTEKGKDVELRCDPISGHTALYWYRQSLGQGLEFLIYFQGNSAPDKSGLPSDRFSAERTGGSVSTLTIQRTQQEDSAVYLCASSLGQGRNTIYFGEGSWLTVV.